These T cell receptor beta chains were read from a single sample in a study of OX40 agonist ivuxolimab in advanced cancers. Assay: immunoSEQ multiplex PCR; the TCRdb copy retains only in-frame clones and omits some. Among 98,000 or so clones, roughly 95% were seen once, and the ten largest hold 0.15% to 0.2%. Sequences were derived from CD4+ or CD8+ T cells sorted from blood, sampled in a trial of the OX40 agonist ivuxolimab. These receptors came from an adult with an advanced solid tumor such as melanoma, head and neck, liver or kidney cancer. CDR3s include the opening cysteine and the closing phenylalanine or tryptophan. Each record gives: CDR3 length, J gene, D gene, clone size, V gene, CDR3 DNA, CDR3 protein. A D gene is named only where the DNA matches it firmly. Clone size is stated in some rows and not others, as once, few, many or a class when expanded.

cdr3_length: 17; j_call: TRBJ2-7; d_call: TRBD1; clone_size: -; v_call: TRBV5-6; cdr3_nt: TGTGCCAGCAGCTTGGAAGTTCTGGGACAGGGGGCACGGGAGCAGTACTTC; cdr3_aa: CASSLEVLGQGAREQYF
cdr3_length: 16; j_call: TRBJ2-1; d_call: -; clone_size: -; v_call: TRBV28; cdr3_nt: TGTGCCAGCAGCCCCGGGGGCACAACGGGACCCCATGAGCAGTTCTTC; cdr3_aa: CASSPGGTTGPHEQFF
cdr3_length: 14; j_call: TRBJ2-7; d_call: -; clone_size: -; v_call: TRBV12-5; cdr3_nt: TGTGCTAGTGGTTTGGACACAATCAACTACGAGCAGTACTTC; cdr3_aa: CASGLDTINYEQYF
cdr3_length: 13; j_call: TRBJ1-3; d_call: -; clone_size: -; v_call: TRBV7-2; cdr3_nt: TGTGCCAGCAGCCCGGACCCGGGAAACACCATATATTTT; cdr3_aa: CASSPDPGNTIYF
cdr3_length: 13; j_call: TRBJ1-2; d_call: -; clone_size: -; v_call: TRBV30; cdr3_nt: TGTGCCTGGACAGGGTCCCCCACCTATGGCTACACCTTC; cdr3_aa: CAWTGSPTYGYTF
cdr3_length: 15; j_call: TRBJ1-4; d_call: -; clone_size: -; v_call: TRBV5-1; cdr3_nt: TGCGCCAGCAGCTTAGGGGGGTCCACTAATGAAAAACTGTTTTTT; cdr3_aa: CASSLGGSTNEKLFF
cdr3_length: 11; j_call: TRBJ2-3; d_call: TRBD2; clone_size: -; v_call: TRBV20-1; cdr3_nt: TGCAGCAGGGCGGGGGACGATACGCAGTATTTT; cdr3_aa: CSRAGDDTQYF
cdr3_length: 15; j_call: TRBJ1-5; d_call: -; clone_size: -; v_call: TRBV4-3; cdr3_nt: TGCGCCAGCAGCCAAGATATGCGGCGGGATCAGCCCCAGCATTTT; cdr3_aa: CASSQDMRRDQPQHF
cdr3_length: 15; j_call: TRBJ2-7; d_call: TRBD1; clone_size: -; v_call: TRBV28; cdr3_nt: TGTGCCAGCAGTCGAGGACAGGGTAGCTCCTACGAGCAGTACTTC; cdr3_aa: CASSRGQGSSYEQYF
cdr3_length: 15; j_call: TRBJ2-3; d_call: -; clone_size: -; v_call: TRBV28; cdr3_nt: TGTGCCAGCAGTTTCGGCGGAACTAGCACAGATACGCAGTATTTT; cdr3_aa: CASSFGGTSTDTQYF
cdr3_length: 15; j_call: TRBJ2-2; d_call: -; clone_size: -; v_call: TRBV5-1; cdr3_nt: TGCGCCAGCAGCTTCCTAGGGTTTGTGACCGGGGAGCTGTTTTTT; cdr3_aa: CASSFLGFVTGELFF
cdr3_length: 13; j_call: TRBJ1-1; d_call: -; clone_size: few; v_call: TRBV5-1; cdr3_nt: TGCGCCAGCAGCTGGGACGAGAGGACTGAAGCTTTCTTT; cdr3_aa: CASSWDERTEAFF